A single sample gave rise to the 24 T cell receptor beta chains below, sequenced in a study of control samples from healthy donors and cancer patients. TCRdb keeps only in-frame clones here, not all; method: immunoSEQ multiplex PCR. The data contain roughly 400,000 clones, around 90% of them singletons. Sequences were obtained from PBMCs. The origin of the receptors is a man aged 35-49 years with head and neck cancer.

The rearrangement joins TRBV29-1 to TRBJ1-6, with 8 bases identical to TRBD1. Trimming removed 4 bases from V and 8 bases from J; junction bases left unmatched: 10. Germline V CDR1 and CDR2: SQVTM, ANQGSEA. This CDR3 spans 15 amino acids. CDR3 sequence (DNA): TGCAGCGTTGTAATCTCGACAGGGGTAGATTCACCCCTCCACTTT. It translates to CSVVISTGVDSPLHF.

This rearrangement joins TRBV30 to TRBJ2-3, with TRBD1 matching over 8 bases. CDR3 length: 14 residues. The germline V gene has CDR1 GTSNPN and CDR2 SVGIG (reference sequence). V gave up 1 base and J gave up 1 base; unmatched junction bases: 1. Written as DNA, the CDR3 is TGTGCCTGGAGTGCCAGGGGGCGCACAGATACGCAGTATTTT. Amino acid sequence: CAWSARGRTDTQYF.

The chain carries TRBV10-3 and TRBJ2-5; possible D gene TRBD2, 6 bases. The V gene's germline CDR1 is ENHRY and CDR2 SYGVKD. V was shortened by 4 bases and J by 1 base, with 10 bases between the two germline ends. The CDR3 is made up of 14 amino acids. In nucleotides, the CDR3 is TGTGCCATCAGTGGGGAGGCGGGCCAAGAGACCCAGTACTTC. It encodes CAISGEAGQETQYF.

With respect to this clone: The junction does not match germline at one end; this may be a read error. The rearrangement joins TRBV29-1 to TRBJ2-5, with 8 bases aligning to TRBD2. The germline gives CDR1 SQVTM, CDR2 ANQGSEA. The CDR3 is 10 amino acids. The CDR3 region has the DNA TGCAGCGTTGACGTGGGACTAGTCAACTTC. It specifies CSVDVGLVNF.

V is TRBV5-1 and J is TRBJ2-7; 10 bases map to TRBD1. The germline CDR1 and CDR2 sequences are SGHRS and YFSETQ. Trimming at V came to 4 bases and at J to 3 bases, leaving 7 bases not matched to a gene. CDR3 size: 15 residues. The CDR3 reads CASSERTGGDYEQYF. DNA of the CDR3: TGCGCCAGCAGCGAGAGGACAGGGGGTGACTACGAGCAGTACTTC.

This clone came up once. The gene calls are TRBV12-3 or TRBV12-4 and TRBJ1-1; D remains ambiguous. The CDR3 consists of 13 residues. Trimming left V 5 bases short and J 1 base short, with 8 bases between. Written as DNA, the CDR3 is TGTGCCAGCAGTATTAACACGAACACTGAAGCTTTCTTT. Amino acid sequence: CASSINTNTEAFF.

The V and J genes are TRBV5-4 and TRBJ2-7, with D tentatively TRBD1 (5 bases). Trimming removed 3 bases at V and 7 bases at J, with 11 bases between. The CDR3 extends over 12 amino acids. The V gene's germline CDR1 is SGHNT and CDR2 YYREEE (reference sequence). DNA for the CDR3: TGTGCCAGCAGCTCCCAGGGTTGGGAGCAGTACTTC. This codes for CASSSQGWEQYF.

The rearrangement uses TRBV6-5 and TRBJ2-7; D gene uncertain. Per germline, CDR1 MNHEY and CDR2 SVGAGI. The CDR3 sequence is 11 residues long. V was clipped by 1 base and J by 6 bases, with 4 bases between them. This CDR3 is CASSYLTEQYF. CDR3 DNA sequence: TGTGCCAGCAGTTACTTGACCGAGCAGTACTTC.

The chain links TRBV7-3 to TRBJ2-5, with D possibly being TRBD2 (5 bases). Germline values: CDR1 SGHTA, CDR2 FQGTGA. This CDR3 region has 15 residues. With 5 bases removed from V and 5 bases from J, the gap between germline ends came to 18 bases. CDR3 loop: CASSPRAGGLETQYF. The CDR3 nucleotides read TGTGCCAGCAGCCCTAGGGCGGGCGGGTTGGAGACCCAGTACTTC.

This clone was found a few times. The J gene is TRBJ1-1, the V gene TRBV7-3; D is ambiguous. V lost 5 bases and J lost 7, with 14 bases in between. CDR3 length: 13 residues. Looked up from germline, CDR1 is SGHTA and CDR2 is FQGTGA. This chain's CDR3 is CASSAGGVSEAFF. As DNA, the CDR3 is TGTGCCAGCAGCGCAGGAGGAGTCAGTGAAGCTTTCTTT. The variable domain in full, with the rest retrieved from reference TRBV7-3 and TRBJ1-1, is GAGVSQTPSNKVTEKGKYVELRCDPISGHTALYWYRQSLGQGPEFLIYFQGTGAADDSGLPNDRFFAVRPEGSVSTLKIQRTERGDSAVYLCASSAGGVSEAFFGQGTRLTVV.

This CDR3 is CASTSGGGETQYF. In DNA, the CDR3 is TGTGCCAGCACCTCCGGAGGCGGGGAGACCCAGTACTTC. The gene calls are TRBV27 and TRBJ2-5; weak D call: TRBD2 (5 bases). The CDR3 covers 13 residues. The germline gives CDR1 MNHEY, CDR2 SMNVEV (reference sequence). V was cut by 7 bases and J by 5 bases, with 14 bases left in between.

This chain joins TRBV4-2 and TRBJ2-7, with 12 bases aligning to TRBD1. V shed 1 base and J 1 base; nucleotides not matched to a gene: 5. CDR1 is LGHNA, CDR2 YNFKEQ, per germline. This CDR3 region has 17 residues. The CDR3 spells CASSQGRGQGASYEQYF. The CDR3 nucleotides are TGTGCCAGCAGCCAAGGGCGGGGACAGGGGGCTTCCTACGAGCAGTACTTC.

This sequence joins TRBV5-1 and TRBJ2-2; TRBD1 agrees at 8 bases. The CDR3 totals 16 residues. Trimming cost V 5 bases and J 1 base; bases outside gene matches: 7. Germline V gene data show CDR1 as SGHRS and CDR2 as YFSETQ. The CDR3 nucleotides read TGCGCCAGCAGAAATACCGGGACAGGGAACACCGGGGAGCTGTTTTTT. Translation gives CASRNTGTGNTGELFF.

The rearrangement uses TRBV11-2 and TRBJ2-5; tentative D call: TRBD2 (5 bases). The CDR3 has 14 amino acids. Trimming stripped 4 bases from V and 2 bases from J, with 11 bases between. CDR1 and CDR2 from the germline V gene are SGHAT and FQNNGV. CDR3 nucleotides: TGTGCCAGCAGCTCTTTAAGGAGGCAAGAGACCCAGTACTTC. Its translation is CASSSLRRQETQYF.

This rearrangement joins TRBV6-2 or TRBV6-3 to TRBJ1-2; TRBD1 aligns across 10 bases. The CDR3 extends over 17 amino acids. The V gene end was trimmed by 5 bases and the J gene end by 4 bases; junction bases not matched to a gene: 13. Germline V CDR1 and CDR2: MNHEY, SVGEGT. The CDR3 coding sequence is TGTGCCAGCAGTCTGGGGACAGGGGTCTCAAGCGGCTATGGCTACACCTTC. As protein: CASSLGTGVSSGYGYTF.

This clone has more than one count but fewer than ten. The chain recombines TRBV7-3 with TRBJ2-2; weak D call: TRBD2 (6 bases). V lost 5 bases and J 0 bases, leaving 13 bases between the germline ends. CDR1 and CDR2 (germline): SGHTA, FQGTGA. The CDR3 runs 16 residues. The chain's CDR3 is CASSDGGLANTGELFF. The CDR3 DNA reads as TGTGCCAGCAGCGACGGGGGACTTGCGAACACCGGGGAGCTGTTTTTT. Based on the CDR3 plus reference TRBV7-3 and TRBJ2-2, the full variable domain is GAGVSQTPSNKVTEKGKYVELRCDPISGHTALYWYRQSLGQGPEFLIYFQGTGAADDSGLPNDRFFAVRPEGSVSTLKIQRTERGDSAVYLCASSDGGLANTGELFFGEGSRLTVL.

Here the CDR3 DNA reads TGTGCCAGCAGTCCCGGACAGGGGGTTAATTCACCCCTCCACTTT. This translates into CASSPGQGVNSPLHF. The chain carries TRBV6-2 or TRBV6-3 and TRBJ1-6; 10 bases align to TRBD1. CDR3 length equals 15 residues. CDR1 is MNHEY and CDR2 is SVGEGT in the germline V gene. V was pared by 5 bases and J by 6 bases, with 4 bases of the junction left unmatched.

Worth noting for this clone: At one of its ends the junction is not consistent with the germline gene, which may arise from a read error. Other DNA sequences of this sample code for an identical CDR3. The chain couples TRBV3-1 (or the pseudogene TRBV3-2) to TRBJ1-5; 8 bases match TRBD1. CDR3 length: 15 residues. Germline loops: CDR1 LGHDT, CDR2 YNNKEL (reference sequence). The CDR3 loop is CASSQGQGAGQPQHF. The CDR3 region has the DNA TGCGCCAGCAGCCAAGGGCAGGGGGCGGGTCAGCCCCAGCATTTT.

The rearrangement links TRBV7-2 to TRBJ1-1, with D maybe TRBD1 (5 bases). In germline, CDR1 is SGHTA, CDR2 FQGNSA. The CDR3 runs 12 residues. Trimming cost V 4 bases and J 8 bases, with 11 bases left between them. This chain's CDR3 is CASSSRDYEAFF. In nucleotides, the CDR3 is TGTGCCAGCAGCTCCCGGGACTACGAAGCTTTCTTT. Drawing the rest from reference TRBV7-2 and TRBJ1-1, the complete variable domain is GAGVSQSPSNKVTEKGKDVELRCDPISGHTALYWYRQSLGQGLEFLIYFQGNSAPDKSGLPSDRFSAERTGGSVSTLTIQRTQQEDSAVYLCASSSRDYEAFFGQGTRLTVV.

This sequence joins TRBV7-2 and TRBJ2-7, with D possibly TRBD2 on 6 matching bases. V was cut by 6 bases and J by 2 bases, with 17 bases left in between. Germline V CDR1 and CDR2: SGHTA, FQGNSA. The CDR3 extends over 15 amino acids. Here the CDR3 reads CASSSSVNLPYEQYF. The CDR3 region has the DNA TGTGCCAGCAGTTCTAGCGTTAACCTTCCCTACGAGCAGTACTTC.

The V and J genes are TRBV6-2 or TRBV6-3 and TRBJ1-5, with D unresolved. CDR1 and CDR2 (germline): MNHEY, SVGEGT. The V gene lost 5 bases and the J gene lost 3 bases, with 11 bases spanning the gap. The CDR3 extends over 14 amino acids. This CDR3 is CASSPEWPNQPQHF. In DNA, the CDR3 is TGTGCCAGCAGTCCAGAGTGGCCCAATCAGCCCCAGCATTTT.

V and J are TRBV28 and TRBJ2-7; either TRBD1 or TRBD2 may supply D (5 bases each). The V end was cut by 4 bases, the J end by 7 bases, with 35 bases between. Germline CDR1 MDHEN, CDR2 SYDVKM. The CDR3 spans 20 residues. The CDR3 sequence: CASSSLGVGAASGGWREQYF. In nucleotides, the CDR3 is TGTGCCAGCAGTTCCCTCGGTGTAGGGGCAGCGAGCGGCGGCTGGCGGGAGCAGTACTTC.

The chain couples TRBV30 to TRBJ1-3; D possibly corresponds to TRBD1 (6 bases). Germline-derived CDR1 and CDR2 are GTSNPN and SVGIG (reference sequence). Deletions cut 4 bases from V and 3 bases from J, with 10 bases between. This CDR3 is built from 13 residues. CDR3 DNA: TGTGCCTGGAACAGGGTTGGTGGAAACACCATATATTTT. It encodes CAWNRVGGNTIYF.

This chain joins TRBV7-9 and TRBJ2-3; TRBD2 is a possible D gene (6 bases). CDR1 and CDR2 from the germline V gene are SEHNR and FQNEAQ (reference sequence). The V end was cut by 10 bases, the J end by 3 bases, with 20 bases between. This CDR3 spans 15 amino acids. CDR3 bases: TGTGCCACTGGGAAAGGAGGGGTTCATACAGATACGCAGTATTTT. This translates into CATGKGGVHTDTQYF.